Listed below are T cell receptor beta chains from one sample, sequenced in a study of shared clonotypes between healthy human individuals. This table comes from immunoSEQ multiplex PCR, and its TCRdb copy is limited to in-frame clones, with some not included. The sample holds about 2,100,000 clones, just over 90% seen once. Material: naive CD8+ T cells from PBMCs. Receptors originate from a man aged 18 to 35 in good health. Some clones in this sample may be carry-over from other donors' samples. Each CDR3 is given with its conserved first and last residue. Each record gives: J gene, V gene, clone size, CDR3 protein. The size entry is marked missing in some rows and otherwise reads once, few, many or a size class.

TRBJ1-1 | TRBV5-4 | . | CASSPRTGGAFTEAFF
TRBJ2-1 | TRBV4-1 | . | CASSHLRAGGRHNEQFF
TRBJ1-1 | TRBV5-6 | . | CASSLGAGANTEAFF
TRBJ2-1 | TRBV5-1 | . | CASSPPLDDEQFF
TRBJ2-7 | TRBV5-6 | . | CASSSGQGIGEQYF
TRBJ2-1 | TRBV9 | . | CASSVGSGRAGEQFF
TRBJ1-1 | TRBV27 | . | CASSPGTGRTEAFF
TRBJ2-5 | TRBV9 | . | CASSFSGREETQYF
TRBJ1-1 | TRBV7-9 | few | CASSFPSLLSFF
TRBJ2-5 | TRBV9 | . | CASSVEGGRETQYF
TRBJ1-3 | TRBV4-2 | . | CASSRTGGRGNSGNTIYF
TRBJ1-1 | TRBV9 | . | CASSPDILNTEAFF
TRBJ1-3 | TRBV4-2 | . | CASSQDGSMSSGNTIYF
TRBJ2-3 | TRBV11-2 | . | CASSLYTGDTQYF
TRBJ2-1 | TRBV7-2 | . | CASSRLAWEQFF
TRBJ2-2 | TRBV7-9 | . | CASRGGELFF
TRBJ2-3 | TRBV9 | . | CASSSRSAVGTGRTDTQYF
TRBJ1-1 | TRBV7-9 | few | CASSLGGQEAFF